This TCR beta chain was profiled in a study of cytomegalovirus exposure and HLA in healthy donors. Study findings and constraints: Accurate predictions that matched the HLA-A and HLA-B alleles of most subjects were reportedly made from TCR beta sequences. The study assumed roughly uniform donor sequencing depth for presence/absence analyses. Previous analysis showed most TCR beta V segments were productive about 87% or about 30% of the time.

V lost 5 bases and J 3 bases, leaving 16 bases between the germline ends. CDR1 is MNHNS, CDR2 SASEGT, per germline. This CDR3 contains 15 residues. Comment on this clone: The antigen remains undetermined.

The PCR contained 60 Vbeta and 13 Jbeta primers. Here immunoSEQ multiplex PCR was the method, and the copy in TCRdb shows in-frame clones only, minus some. This sample has around 200,000 clones; 80% occur once, and the top ten carry around 0.69%. Donors counted as nominally healthy when sampled, yet unrecorded immune exposures were likely. This chain links TRBV6-1 with TRBJ1-1; possibly TRBD1 for D (5 bases). The sequenced material came from PBMCs. The source of this sequence is a boy aged 5-17 years in good health and CMV-seronegative. CDR3 sequence reads: CASSPRGLWDTEAFF. The CDR3 DNA sequence: TGTGCCAGCAGTCCCCGGGGACTGTGGGACACTGAAGCTTTCTTT.